This passage covers 14 T cell receptor beta chains from one sample sequenced in a study of identical twins. A single record per CDR3 protein comes from TCRdb applying MiXCR to the 5' RACE reads. The table records approximately 700,000 distinct CDR3 sequences, less than 7% of them present only once. The sample was naive T cells sorted from blood. The source is a man younger than 35 in good health.

This clonotype was recorded at least ten times. The J gene is TRBJ2-5, the V gene TRBV29-1; 12 bases map to TRBD2. Germline CDR1 reads SQVTM; CDR2 reads ANQGSEA. Germline trimming cut 3 bases from V and 1 base from J; bases unmatched to any gene: 6. There are 16 residues in the CDR3. CDR3 amino acids: CSVDTSGRPTQETQYF. In nucleotides, the CDR3 is TGCAGCGTTGACACTAGCGGGAGGCCCACCCAAGAGACCCAGTACTTC.

As regards this clonotype: A junction end diverges from the germline sequence, so it may reflect a read error. The chain combines TRBV27 with TRBJ1-2, with D tentatively TRBD1 (5 bases). CDR3 length: 14 amino acids. Germline V CDR1 and CDR2: MNHEY, SMNVEV (reference sequence). The CDR3 is CASSVSGLSAGYTF. The CDR3 region has the DNA TGTGCCAGCAGTGTATCGGGACTTTCTGCGGGCTACACCTTC.

This clonotype was counted at least ten times. The genes are TRBV30 and TRBJ1-1; D uncertain. The CDR3 has 13 residues. Trimming removed 0 bases from V and 8 bases from J, with 13 bases in between. Per the germline V gene, CDR1 is GTSNPN and CDR2 is SVGIG (reference sequence). CDR3 sequence reads: CAWSVHLGAEAFF. The CDR3 DNA is TGTGCCTGGAGTGTACATCTGGGTGCCGAAGCTTTCTTT.

The table lists this clonotype with many counts. The chain employs TRBV27 and TRBJ2-3; TRBD2 aligns across 7 bases. V lost 6 bases and J lost 3; bases outside the gene matches: 9. Germline V gene sequence: CDR1 MNHEY, CDR2 SMNVEV (reference sequence). The CDR3 loop spans 15 amino acids. CDR3 nucleotide sequence: TGTGCCAGCAGCCGCGAGCGGGATCTGACAGATACGCAGTATTTT. As protein: CASSRERDLTDTQYF.

In its sample, this clonotype was seen many times. The chain carries TRBV12-3 or TRBV12-4 and TRBJ2-3, with D possibly TRBD2 on 6 matching bases. Trimming pared 7 bases from V and 2 bases from J, leaving 19 bases between. The CDR3 sequence is 16 residues long. The CDR3 DNA reads TGTGCCAGCACCCATCTGGGGGAGGCCACCACAGATACGCAGTATTTT. This gives the protein CASTHLGEATTDTQYF.

This clonotype was detected ten times or more. This rearrangement joins TRBV5-1 to TRBJ2-3; D call uncertain. The germline CDR1 and CDR2 sequences are SGHRS and YFSETQ. This CDR3 region has 14 residues. V lost 7 bases and J 0 bases, leaving 12 bases between the germline ends. This CDR3 reads CASGLEPSTDTQYF. CDR3 DNA sequence: TGCGCCAGCGGTCTGGAGCCTAGCACAGATACGCAGTATTTT. The full variable domain, completed using reference TRBV5-1 and TRBJ2-3, is KAGVTQTPRYLIKTRGQQVTLSCSPISGHRSVSWYQQTPGQGLQFLFEYFSETQRNKGNFPGRFSGRQFSNSRSEMNVSTLELGDSALYLCASGLEPSTDTQYFGPGTRLTVL.

The chain has TRBV20-1 and TRBJ2-1; the D call may be TRBD1 or TRBD2 (5 bases each). Germline CDR1 and CDR2: DFQATT and SNEGSKA (reference sequence). The V gene lost 6 bases and the J gene lost 2 bases, with 17 bases spanning the gap. The CDR3 has 15 amino acids. In DNA, the CDR3 is TGCAGTGCCCCACCCGGGACGGACGCCTACAATGAGCAGTTCTTC. This codes for CSAPPGTDAYNEQFF.

This clonotype has more than one count but fewer than ten. The chain couples TRBV9 to TRBJ2-6; D possibly matches TRBD1 or TRBD2 (5 bases each). This CDR3 comprises 19 residues. Trimming removed 2 bases from V and 0 bases from J, with 18 bases in between. The germline gives CDR1 SGDLS, CDR2 YYNGEE. CDR3 in DNA: TGTGCCAGCAGCGTGACAACCGGGACGTTTCGCTCTGGGGCCAACGTCCTGACTTTC. Amino acid sequence: CASSVTTGTFRSGANVLTF.

This clonotype was seen a handful of times. The chain has TRBV30 and TRBJ2-3; perhaps TRBD2 as D (6 bases). The V gene lost 4 bases and the J gene lost 5 bases, with 19 bases spanning the gap. CDR3 length: 15 residues. CDR1 and CDR2 from the germline V gene are GTSNPN and SVGIG (reference sequence). CDR3 protein: CAWKRFAGSVDTQYF. As DNA, the CDR3 is TGTGCCTGGAAACGTTTCGCGGGATCGGTAGATACGCAGTATTTT.

This clonotype was recorded a few times. The V gene is TRBV7-2, the J gene TRBJ1-2; D is perhaps TRBD1 (6 bases). The CDR3 covers 16 residues. Germline lookup yields CDR1 SGHTA and CDR2 FQGNSA. Between the trimmed V and J ends, which lost 0 bases and 0 bases, there was a span of 11 bases. CDR3 residues: CASSLAIQGANYGYTF. In DNA, the CDR3 is TGTGCCAGCAGCTTAGCAATACAGGGAGCTAACTATGGCTACACCTTC. Supplemented by reference TRBV7-2 and TRBJ1-2, the full variable domain reads GAGVSQSPSNKVTEKGKDVELRCDPISGHTALYWYRQSLGQGLEFLIYFQGNSAPDKSGLPSDRFSAERTGGSVSTLTIQRTQQEDSAVYLCASSLAIQGANYGYTFGSGTRLTVV.

This clonotype was detected only a few times. V is TRBV20-1 and J is TRBJ1-6; no firm D call. Germline V gives CDR1 DFQATT, CDR2 SNEGSKA (reference sequence). V shed 6 bases and J shed 7 bases, with 10 bases lying between them. This CDR3 region has 12 residues. The CDR3 region is CSAKRSNSPLHF. CDR3 nucleotide sequence: TGCAGTGCCAAGCGTTCAAATTCACCCCTCCACTTT.

The V and J genes are TRBV15 and TRBJ2-7; D is undetermined. V shed 1 base and J shed 2 bases, with 12 bases lying between them. Germline V gene lookup returns CDR1 LNHNV and CDR2 YYDKDF (reference sequence). The CDR3 extends over 15 amino acids. The CDR3 region has the DNA TGTGCCACCAGCAGAGCCCCGGACGGAACCTACGAGCAGTACGTC. Its translation: CATSRAPDGTYEQYV.

This clonotype was seen a handful of times. The V and J genes are TRBV14 and TRBJ1-2; D remains unclear. The CDR3 loop spans 15 amino acids. The germline gives CDR1 SGHDN, CDR2 FVKESK. V was pared by 6 bases and J by 2 bases, with 16 bases between. The CDR3 spells CASSPHRTENYGYTF. Here the CDR3 DNA reads TGTGCCAGCAGTCCCCATCGGACTGAGAACTATGGCTACACCTTC.

In this sample, this clonotype turned up a few times. The chain is built from TRBV7-2 and TRBJ1-2; a possible D gene is TRBD1 (5 bases). The CDR3 loop spans 13 amino acids. The V gene lost 5 bases and the J gene lost 8 bases, with 15 bases spanning the gap. CDR1 is SGHTA and CDR2 is FQGNSA in the germline V gene. CDR3 residues: CASSPAGGRGYTF. CDR3 nucleotide sequence: TGTGCCAGCAGCCCTGCCGGGGGGAGGGGCTACACCTTC.